What follows describes a single T cell receptor beta chain. These data belong to a study of OX40 agonist ivuxolimab in advanced cancers. The CDR3 is 14 amino acids. CDR1 SNHLY and CDR2 FYNNEI come from the germline V gene. J gave up 6 bases and V 8 bases, and 7 bases lay outside the gene matches. Data came from immunoSEQ multiplex PCR; TCRdb stores just in-frame clones and leaves some out. Found here are around 27,000 clones, less than 95% of them singletons; the top ten hold about a quarter. This clonotype was sampled from an adult with an advanced solid tumor such as melanoma, head and neck, liver or kidney cancer. The chain links TRBV2 to TRBJ1-5; 10 bases are shared with TRBD1. Sequencing was performed on CD4+ or CD8+ T cells sorted from blood, taken in a trial of the OX40 agonist ivuxolimab. The CDR3 protein is CASRGQGEGQPQHF. The CDR3 DNA sequence: TGTGCCAGCCGAGGACAGGGGGAGGGTCAGCCCCAGCATTTT.